This T cell receptor beta chain was recovered during a study of CD8+CD57+ T cells in acquired aplastic anemia. Looking at the study overall: DNA from sorted CD4+ and CD8+ cells averaged about 3.2 ug. Study-level results: CD8+ Simpson's diversity did not differ significantly between patients and controls. Overlap between patients and controls comprised about 28 CD8+ CDR3 sequences.

Investigators profiled TCR beta VDJ and CDR3 from genomic DNA template. Each CDR3 protein gets one entry after TCRdb re-called the reads with MiXCR. This table has a few hundred thousand distinct CDR3 sequences, roughly 45% appearing once. On this clonotype itself: The antigen remains unidentified.

CD8+CD57+ cell expansion had been shown by flow cytometry in patients chosen for sequencing. Severe acquired aplastic anemia was diagnosed in all patients. Trimming took off 0 bases at V and 1 base at J, with 8 bases between the two ends. The germline V gene encodes CDR1 SGDLS and CDR2 YYNGEE. This CDR3 spans 15 amino acids. The chain has TRBV9 and TRBJ2-1; D call uncertain. The sample was sorted CD4+, CD8+, or CD8+CD57+ T cells (not recorded which) from PBMCs. The receptor was derived from a human donor with aplastic anemia. The CDR3 spells CASSVEIVSYNEQFF. The CDR3 nucleotides are TGTGCCAGCAGCGTAGAGATCGTTTCCTACAATGAGCAGTTCTTC.